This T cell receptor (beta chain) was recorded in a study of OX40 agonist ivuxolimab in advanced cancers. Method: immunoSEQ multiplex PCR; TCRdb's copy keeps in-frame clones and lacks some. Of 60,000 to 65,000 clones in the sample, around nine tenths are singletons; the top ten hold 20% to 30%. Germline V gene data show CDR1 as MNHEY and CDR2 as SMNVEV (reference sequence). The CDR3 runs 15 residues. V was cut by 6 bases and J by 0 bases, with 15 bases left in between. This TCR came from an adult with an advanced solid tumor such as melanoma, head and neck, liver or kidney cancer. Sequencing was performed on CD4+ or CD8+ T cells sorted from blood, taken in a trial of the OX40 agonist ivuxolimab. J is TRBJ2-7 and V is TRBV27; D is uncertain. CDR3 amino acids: CASSLVGGGSYEQYF. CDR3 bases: TGTGCCAGCAGCCTGGTAGGCGGCGGCTCCTACGAGCAGTACTTC.